This T cell receptor (beta chain) comes out of a study of human T cells and chemical hapten exposure. Study overall: Patch tests applied 0.01% DPC to the upper back, read at 6 days.

Whole-study findings and limits: A positive correlation with patch test score was shown by PT1 expanded TCR counts.

Time point here: patch test 2, 6 weeks after DPC sensitization. Treatment reported: therapeutic diphenylcyclopropenone sensitization with weekly scalp DPC. Only a few counts were recorded for this clonotype. Its antigen is undetermined. TCRdb re-derived calls from the RACE reads in MiXCR, one entry per CDR3 protein. Counted here are about 96,000 distinct CDR3 sequences, 7% to 10% occurring once; the ten biggest clones make up just over 2%. Trimming took off 4 bases at V and 3 bases at J, with 17 bases between the two ends. There are 15 residues in the CDR3. The V gene's germline CDR1 is SGHRS and CDR2 YFSETQ.

The sequence came from a woman aged 40 to 55 with alopecia areata. Some clones in this sample may be carry-over from other donors' samples. The gene calls are TRBV5-1 and TRBJ2-7; D remains unclear. This specimen consisted of whole blood, obtained in connection with sensitization to the hapten diphenylcyclopropenone (DPC). CDR3 sequence reads: CASSQLPQAYYEQYF. The CDR3, as DNA: TGCGCCAGCAGCCAATTGCCCCAAGCCTACTACGAGCAGTACTTC.